This is a list of T cell receptor beta chains from one sample in a study of shared clonotypes between healthy human individuals. Method: immunoSEQ multiplex PCR; TCRdb's copy keeps in-frame clones and lacks some. Here the sample spans 800,000 to 1,200,000 clones, 75% to 85% being singletons. Sequenced input: memory CD4+ T cells from PBMCs. The receptors were sampled from a man younger than 35 in good health. Some clones in this sample may be carry-over from other donors' samples. Both conserved end residues are part of each CDR3. D genes are given only for firm matches. Not every row has a clone size; where given, it reads once, few, many or a size class.

- | TRBD1 | TRBJ1-5 | TRBV19 | TGTGCCAGTAGCATGGCGACAGGGTTGTATCAGCCCCAGCATTTT | CASSMATGLYQPQHF
- | - | TRBJ2-3 | TRBV7-2 | TGTGCCCTTGGTCGGTCACCGGGAGATACGCAGTATTTT | CALGRSPGDTQYF
- | - | TRBJ2-6 | TRBV11-1 | TGTGCCAGCAGCCCGCGGTTAGGGCACGCGAGCTCTGGGGCCAACGTCCTGACTTTC | CASSPRLGHASSGANVLTF
- | - | TRBJ2-3 | TRBV2 | TGTGCCAGCAGTGTAAATGATATCGGGGGGCCATACACAGATACGCAGTATTTT | CASSVNDIGGPYTDTQYF
- | TRBD2 | TRBJ2-1 | TRBV5-4 | TGTGCCAGCAGCCCCACGACTAGCGTGGGGCAAGAGCAGTTCTTC | CASSPTTSVGQEQFF
- | TRBD1 | TRBJ1-6 | TRBV30 | TGTGCCGGGGAGGACAGGAGAAATTCACCCCTCCACTTT | CAGEDRRNSPLHF
- | - | TRBJ1-2 | TRBV28 | TGTGCCAGCAGGCGGGACATGAACTATGGCTACACCTTC | CASRRDMNYGYTF
- | - | TRBJ2-7 | TRBV9 | TGTGCCAGCAGCGCCGGGACCCCGGCCGCCTACGAGCAGTACTTC | CASSAGTPAAYEQYF
- | - | TRBJ2-3 | TRBV7-3 | TGTGCCAGCAGCTTAACGGCGGGTGACACAGATACGCAGTATTTT | CASSLTAGDTDTQYF
- | - | TRBJ2-7 | TRBV29-1 | TGCAGCGTCACTAGGGACAACTCCTACGAGCAGTACTTC | CSVTRDNSYEQYF
- | TRBD2 | TRBJ2-5 | TRBV5-4 | TGTGCCAGCAGCTTTAGCGGGACAAGGGAGACCCAGTACTTC | CASSFSGTRETQYF
- | - | TRBJ2-2 | TRBV28 | TGTGCCAGTACAGGGAGGGGTAGGTGGACCGGGGAGCTGTTTTTT | CASTGRGRWTGELFF
- | - | TRBJ2-5 | TRBV6-6 | TGTGCCAGCAGCCCAGGGGGGTCCGAGACCCAGTACTTC | CASSPGGSETQYF
- | - | TRBJ1-2 | TRBV4-2 | TGTGCCAGCAGCCAACACGGTGCTTCGATGAAAAACTATGGCTACACCTTC | CASSQHGASMKNYGYTF
- | - | TRBJ2-7 | TRBV5-1 | TGCGCCAGCAGCCCCGACAACTTAGACTACGAGCAGTACTTC | CASSPDNLDYEQYF
few | - | TRBJ1-2 | TRBV5-6 | TGTGCCAGCAGCTTGGCGGCAGGGGAAGGCTACACCTTC | CASSLAAGEGYTF
- | - | TRBJ2-3 | TRBV5-1 | TGCGCCAGCAGCTTTGCAGGAAGCACAGATACGCAGTATTTT | CASSFAGSTDTQYF
- | TRBD1 | TRBJ2-7 | TRBV11-2 | TGTGCCAGCAGCGAACTTCCGGGACAGGGATCCTACGAGCAGTACTTC | CASSELPGQGSYEQYF
- | TRBD2 | TRBJ2-5 | TRBV30 | TGTGCCTGGAGGACGGCGGGAGGAGAGACCCAGTACTTC | CAWRTAGGETQYF
- | - | TRBJ2-5 | TRBV28 | TGTGCCAGCAGTTTCCCGACAGTGGGAGAGACCCAGTACTTC | CASSFPTVGETQYF
- | - | TRBJ2-5 | TRBV7-2 | TGTGCCAGCAGCCCAGTTGGGGGCCCAGAGACCCAGTACTTC | CASSPVGGPETQYF
- | - | TRBJ2-1 | TRBV4-1 | TGCGCCAGCAGCCAAGTAGATTTGGGGTTCACCTACAATGAGCAGTTCTTC | CASSQVDLGFTYNEQFF
- | - | TRBJ2-7 | TRBV4-2 | TGTGCCAGCAGCCAGGTCCAGGGGGGGTACGAGCAGTACTTC | CASSQVQGGYEQYF
- | - | TRBJ2-4 | TRBV11-2 | TGTGCCAGCAGCCCAACAGGAGCCAAAAACATTCAGTACTTC | CASSPTGAKNIQYF
few | - | TRBJ2-7 | TRBV11-2 | TGTGCCAGCAGCTCCACGATCCGCTACGAGCAGTACTTC | CASSSTIRYEQYF
- | TRBD1 | TRBJ2-2 | TRBV7-3 | TGTGCCAGCAGCTTAATCTCAGGGGGTACCGGGGAGCTGTTTTTT | CASSLISGGTGELFF
few | - | TRBJ2-2 | TRBV7-3 | TGTGCCAGCAGCAGACAGATGAACACCGGGGAGCTGTTTTTT | CASSRQMNTGELFF
- | TRBD1 | TRBJ2-7 | TRBV2 | TGTGCCACTACACCCCCGACAGGGGGCGCGGGGTTTTACGAGCAGTACTTC | CATTPPTGGAGFYEQYF
- | - | TRBJ2-2 | TRBV4-1 | TGCGCCAGCAGCCAAGATCTTAGGAACACCGGGGAGCTGTTTTTT | CASSQDLRNTGELFF
- | TRBD1 | TRBJ2-6 | TRBV7-9 | TGTGCCAGCAGCACCAGATCAGGGGGCGCTGGGGCCAACGTCCTGACTTTC | CASSTRSGGAGANVLTF
- | - | TRBJ2-5 | TRBV28 | TGTGCCAGCAGTTTTTGGGCCCGGGGCCAAGAGACCCAGTACTTC | CASSFWARGQETQYF
- | - | TRBJ1-4 | TRBV29-1 | TGCAGCGTGGAAACAGATCAGAATGAAAAACTGTTTTTT | CSVETDQNEKLFF
many | TRBD2 | TRBJ2-1 | TRBV14 | TGTGCCAGCAGCAAACCCGGACTAGCGGGAAACAATGAGCAGTTCTTC | CASSKPGLAGNNEQFF
- | TRBD1 | TRBJ1-2 | TRBV28 | TGTGCCAGCAGAGACAGGGGGTCTTTATATGGCTACACCTTC | CASRDRGSLYGYTF